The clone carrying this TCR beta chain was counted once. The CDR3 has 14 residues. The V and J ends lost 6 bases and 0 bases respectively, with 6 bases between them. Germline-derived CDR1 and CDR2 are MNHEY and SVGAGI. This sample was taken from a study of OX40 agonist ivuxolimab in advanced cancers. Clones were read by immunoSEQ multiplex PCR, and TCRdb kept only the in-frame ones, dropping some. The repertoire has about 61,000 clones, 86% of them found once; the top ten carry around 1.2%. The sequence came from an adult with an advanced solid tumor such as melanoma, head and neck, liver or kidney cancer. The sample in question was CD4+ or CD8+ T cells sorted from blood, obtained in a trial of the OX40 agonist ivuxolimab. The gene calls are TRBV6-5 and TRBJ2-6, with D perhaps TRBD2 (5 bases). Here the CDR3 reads CASSGVSGANVLTF. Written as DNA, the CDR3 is TGTGCCAGCAGCGGGGTCTCTGGGGCCAACGTCCTGACTTTC.